The 30 T cell receptor beta chains listed next were all sequenced from one sample in a study of CD8 T cells in ankylosing spondylitis. TCRdb analysed the 5' RACE reads with MiXCR anew, one entry per CDR3 protein. The table shows some 140,000 distinct CDR3 sequences, with about 8% occurring only once. The sequenced sample was synovial fluid, either unsorted or a sorted T cell fraction (not recorded which). All receptors come from a male donor with ankylosing spondylitis.

This clonotype was observed a few times. The chain links TRBV5-6 to TRBJ1-1; 7 positions agree with TRBD1. This CDR3 contains 16 residues. Per germline, CDR1 SGHDT and CDR2 YYEEEE. Trimming took 1 base from V and 4 from J; bases not matched to a gene: 10. As DNA, the CDR3 is TGTGCCAGCAGCTTGCTTACGACAGGGTTGGCCACTGAAGCTTTCTTT. It specifies CASSLLTTGLATEAFF.

This clonotype was recorded at least ten times. The V call is TRBV5-1, the J call TRBJ2-2, with TRBD2 matching 13 bases. Germline V gene sequence: CDR1 SGHRS, CDR2 YFSETQ. Losses at the gene ends were 3 bases for V and 9 bases for J; bases not matched to a gene: 5. The CDR3 is 15 residues long. CDR3 amino acids: CASSSGLAGPRELFF. The CDR3 DNA reads TGCGCCAGCAGCTCGGGACTAGCGGGGCCCCGGGAGCTGTTTTTT.

The table lists this clonotype with many counts. The chain uses TRBV28 and TRBJ2-3, with TRBD2 matching 7 bases. V gave up 2 bases and J gave up 5 bases; unmatched junction bases: 7. The CDR3 is 15 amino acids. The germline CDR1 and CDR2 sequences are MDHEN and SYDVKM. The CDR3 reads CASSLRGRSVDTQYF. The CDR3 nucleotides read TGTGCCAGCAGTTTACGCGGGAGAAGTGTAGATACGCAGTATTTT.

This clonotype was detected many times. This chain joins TRBV20-1 and TRBJ1-5; D gene ambiguous. Trimming stripped 3 bases from V and 3 bases from J, with 9 bases between. CDR3 size: 13 residues. Germline CDR1 DFQATT, CDR2 SNEGSKA (reference sequence). CDR3 DNA: TGCAGTGCTAGGAGCCAGGACAATCAGCCCCAGCATTTT. Translation: CSARSQDNQPQHF.

This clonotype has more than one count but fewer than ten. V is TRBV20-1 and J is TRBJ1-3, with 9 nucleotides matching TRBD1. CDR3 length: 15 amino acids. The V gene end was trimmed by 0 bases and the J gene end by 6 bases; junction bases not matched to a gene: 6. The V gene's germline CDR1 is DFQATT and CDR2 SNEGSKA (reference sequence). The CDR3 DNA follows: TGCAGTGCTAGAGATAGGGGACAGGGAGCAAACACCATATATTTT. This translates into CSARDRGQGANTIYF.

This clonotype has a count of ten or more. The chain carries TRBV7-8 and TRBJ1-5; D gene unclear. Germline CDR1 reads SGHVS; CDR2 reads FQNEAQ. The V end lost 1 base, the J end lost 0 bases, and 10 bases lay between the germline ends. The CDR3 length is 16 residues. This CDR3 is CASSLVRSHSNQPQHF. The CDR3 bases are TGTGCCAGCAGCTTAGTGAGGTCTCATAGCAATCAGCCCCAGCATTTT.

This clonotype was counted between two and nine times. The CDR3 loop reads CASTWGTEGNAFF. The CDR3 DNA is TGTGCCAGTACCTGGGGGACGGAGGGGAACGCTTTCTTT. This chain uses TRBV19 with TRBJ1-1, with D possibly TRBD1 on 5 matching bases. V gave up 7 bases and J gave up 11 bases, with 20 bases separating them. CDR3 length: 13 residues. Germline CDR1 LNHDA, CDR2 SQIVND (reference sequence).

This clonotype was seen only a few times. The chain is built from TRBV7-2 and TRBJ2-2, with 12 bases matching TRBD2. CDR1 and CDR2 (germline): SGHTA, FQGNSA. The CDR3 covers 17 residues. The V and J ends lost 4 bases and 1 base, in that order; junction bases with no gene match: 4. CDR3 loop: CASSSRLAGENTGELFF. The CDR3 nucleotides read TGTGCCAGCAGCTCCCGACTAGCGGGGGAGAACACCGGGGAGCTGTTTTTT.

In its sample, this clonotype was seen many times. This rearrangement joins TRBV28 to TRBJ1-4; 8 bases fit TRBD1. Germline V gene data show CDR1 as MDHEN and CDR2 as SYDVKM. V was clipped by 3 bases and J by 5 bases; unmatched bases: 8. The CDR3 extends over 16 amino acids. The CDR3 bases are TGTGCCAGCAGTTTCGCCCCCGGGACAGGAAATGAAAAACTGTTTTTT. This codes for CASSFAPGTGNEKLFF.

This clonotype was detected a few times. The rearrangement links TRBV20-1 to TRBJ1-1; a possible D gene is TRBD1 (5 bases). The germline gives CDR1 DFQATT, CDR2 SNEGSKA (reference sequence). The length of the CDR3 is 12 residues. The CDR3 DNA sequence: TGCAGCCCGGACACCCGGGACACTGAAGCTTTCTTT. It specifies CSPDTRDTEAFF.

Remarks on this clonotype: An end of the junction does not agree with germline; a read error may underlie this. The chain employs TRBV5-4 and TRBJ1-1; weak D call: TRBD1 (6 bases). The CDR3 consists of 12 residues. Germline CDR1 and CDR2: SGHNT and YYREEE (reference sequence). CDR3 nucleotides: TGTGCCAGCAGCTCGCAACAGGGATCAGAGGGTTTT. Protein sequence: CASSSQQGSEGF.

This clonotype was seen ten or more times. V usage is TRBV7-3 and J usage is TRBJ2-2; D gene ambiguous. Germline values: CDR1 SGHTA, CDR2 FQGTGA. Trimming removed 2 bases from V and 3 bases from J, with 10 bases in between. The CDR3 sequence is 15 residues long. The chain's CDR3 is CASSLSLGDTGELFF. CDR3 nucleotide sequence: TGTGCCAGCAGCTTATCCCTGGGCGACACCGGGGAGCTGTTTTTT.

This clonotype has ten or more counts. The chain recombines TRBV5-1 with TRBJ1-2; D gene uncertain. Between the trimmed V and J ends, which lost 0 bases and 8 bases, there was a span of 11 bases. The CDR3 contains 13 residues. Germline CDR1 reads SGHRS; CDR2 reads YFSETQ. This CDR3 reads CASSLAGITGYTF. In DNA form, the CDR3 reads TGCGCCAGCAGCTTGGCTGGGATAACAGGCTACACCTTC.

This clonotype occurred a few times. J is TRBJ1-5 and V is TRBV5-6; D perhaps matches TRBD1 (5 bases). CDR1 and CDR2 (germline): SGHDT, YYEEEE. Trimming took off 1 base at V and 1 base at J, with 9 bases between the two ends. This CDR3 has 15 residues. The CDR3 region is CASSLRGVSNQPQHF. In nucleotides, the CDR3 is TGTGCCAGCAGCTTGAGAGGGGTGAGCAATCAGCCCCAGCATTTT.

V usage is TRBV7-8 and J usage is TRBJ2-3, with D maybe TRBD2 (6 bases). Germline V gene lookup returns CDR1 SGHVS and CDR2 FQNEAQ. V was shortened by 5 bases and J by 11 bases, with 14 bases between the two germline ends. CDR3 length: 12 amino acids. The CDR3 coding sequence is TGTGCCAGCAGCCCGGGGACTGCGCAGCAGTATTTT. Protein product: CASSPGTAQQYF.

This rearrangement joins TRBV6-2 or TRBV6-3 to TRBJ2-7; a weak D match, TRBD1 (5 bases). Germline CDR1 reads MNHEY; CDR2 reads SVGEGT. V dropped 1 base and J dropped 5 bases, with 6 bases sitting between them. The CDR3 has 12 residues. CDR3 amino acids: CASSYFRDEQYF. CDR3 DNA: TGTGCCAGCAGTTACTTCAGGGACGAGCAGTACTTC.

The sample holds many counts of this clonotype. V usage is TRBV4-3 and J usage is TRBJ1-3; D is uncertain. Trimming shortened V by 3 bases and J by 0 bases, and 9 bases separated the two germline ends. There are 15 residues in the CDR3. Germline V gene data show CDR1 as LGHNA and CDR2 as YSLEER. The chain's CDR3 is CASSQLRFSGNTIYF. CDR3 bases: TGCGCCAGCAGCCAGTTAAGGTTCTCTGGAAACACCATATATTTT.

The J gene is TRBJ2-7, the V gene TRBV7-2; D is possibly TRBD2 (5 bases). This CDR3 comprises 15 residues. Trimming pared 7 bases from V and 3 bases from J, leaving 19 bases between. Germline assignment: CDR1 SGHTA and CDR2 FQGNSA. CDR3 in amino acids: CASTTNPGESYEQYF. In DNA, the CDR3 is TGTGCCAGCACCACTAACCCCGGGGAGAGCTACGAGCAGTACTTC.

The table lists this clonotype with many counts. The rearrangement uses TRBV2 and TRBJ1-4, with TRBD1 matching 8 bases. V gave up 5 bases and J gave up 12 bases; unmatched junction bases: 5. Germline V gives CDR1 SNHLY, CDR2 FYNNEI. The length of the CDR3 is 12 residues. The CDR3 nucleotides are TGTGCCAGCAGTTGGACAGGGATGGAACTGTTTTTT. Translation: CASSWTGMELFF.

This clonotype was counted at least ten times. The chain's CDR3 is CASRRDRGFLYEQYF. CDR3 bases: TGTGCCAGCAGACGGGACAGGGGCTTTTTATACGAGCAGTACTTC. V usage is TRBV28 and J usage is TRBJ2-7; 10 bases line up with TRBD1. This CDR3 spans 15 amino acids. J lost 4 bases, V lost 6 bases, and 9 bases had no gene match. CDR1 and CDR2 from the germline V gene are MDHEN and SYDVKM.

The V call is TRBV12-3 or TRBV12-4, the J call TRBJ2-5; 10 nucleotides align to TRBD1. With 6 bases clipped from V and 5 bases from J, the junction kept 12 bases outside the gene matches. The CDR3 is made up of 16 amino acids. The CDR3 loop is CASSRAGTGVRETQYF. Here the CDR3 DNA reads TGTGCCAGCAGCCGCGCCGGGACAGGGGTTCGCGAGACCCAGTACTTC.

In this sample, this clonotype turned up a few times. The chain uses TRBV11-2 and TRBJ1-1, with D possibly TRBD1 on 5 matching bases. Germline CDR1 and CDR2: SGHAT and FQNNGV. Between the trimmed V and J ends, which lost 4 bases and 5 bases, there was a span of 11 bases. The CDR3 runs to 13 residues. DNA for the CDR3: TGTGCCAGCAGCTCTACCCGGGGGACTGAAGCTTTCTTT. Translation gives CASSSTRGTEAFF.

This clonotype was detected only a few times. This chain links TRBV11-1 with TRBJ2-4; TRBD2 matches at 9 bases. CDR3 length: 18 amino acids. Germline trimming cut 0 bases from V and 0 bases from J; bases unmatched to any gene: 6. From germline, CDR1 is SGHAT and CDR2 FQDESV (reference sequence). CDR3 region: CASSLAFSSGVAKNIQYF. CDR3 in DNA: TGTGCCAGCAGCTTAGCCTTCTCTAGCGGGGTAGCCAAAAACATTCAGTACTTC.

This clonotype was picked up a small number of times. This rearrangement joins TRBV6-1 to TRBJ1-2; no clear D gene. The CDR3 is 12 residues long. Germline CDR1 MNHNS, CDR2 SASEGT. Between the trimmed V and J ends, which lost 5 bases and 0 bases, there was a span of 4 bases. The DNA for the CDR3 is TGTGCCAGCAGTAGGGCTAACTATGGCTACACCTTC. This encodes CASSRANYGYTF.

This clonotype was seen only a few times. The chain has TRBV10-1 and TRBJ2-2; possibly TRBD2 for D (6 bases). Germline CDR1 WNHNN, CDR2 SYGVQD (reference sequence). This CDR3 comprises 15 residues. Trimming shortened V by 3 bases and J by 4 bases, and 12 bases separated the two germline ends. For the CDR3, the DNA is TGCGCCAGCAGTGATGTGGCGGAGGGCACCGGGGAGCTGTTTTTT. This translates into CASSDVAEGTGELFF.

This clonotype has more than one count but fewer than ten. The chain combines TRBV12-3 or TRBV12-4 with TRBJ2-2; perhaps TRBD2 as D (5 bases). CDR3 length: 15 residues. V shed 7 bases and J shed 5 bases, with 17 bases lying between them. CDR3 coding DNA: TGTGCCAGCATGGTGGGAGCCAGGACGACCGGGGAGCTGTTTTTT. It yields the protein CASMVGARTTGELFF.

There are many counts of this clonotype. The CDR3: CASSFPGLAGVHTDTQYF. The CDR3 DNA follows: TGTGCCAGCAGTTTCCCGGGACTAGCGGGGGTCCACACAGATACGCAGTATTTT. The chain links TRBV28 to TRBJ2-3, with 14 bases lining up with TRBD2. CDR3 size: 18 residues. Germline V gives CDR1 MDHEN, CDR2 SYDVKM. V shed 3 bases, J shed 2 bases, and the junction held 7 bases outside the gene matches. Full variable domain (remainder filled in from reference TRBV28 and TRBJ2-3): DVKVTQSSRYLVKRTGEKVFLECVQDMDHENMFWYRQDPGLGLRLIYFSYDVKMKEKGDIPEGYSVSREKKERFSLILESASTNQTSMYLCASSFPGLAGVHTDTQYFGPGTRLTVL.

A few counts support this clonotype. The chain couples TRBV5-1 to TRBJ1-1; D not resolved. Germline V CDR1 and CDR2: SGHRS, YFSETQ. Trimming removed 0 bases from V and 1 base from J, with 10 bases in between. The CDR3 extends over 15 amino acids. The CDR3 loop reads CASSLGWQPNTEAFF. Written as DNA, the CDR3 is TGCGCCAGCAGCTTGGGTTGGCAGCCGAACACTGAAGCTTTCTTT.

This clonotype came up a few times. This CDR3 reads CASNRVLNTGELFF. The CDR3 bases are TGCGCCAGTAACAGGGTATTAAACACCGGGGAGCTGTTTTTT. The chain employs TRBV5-1 and TRBJ2-2; TRBD1 is a possible D gene (6 bases). CDR3 size: 14 residues. The germline CDR1 and CDR2 sequences are SGHRS and YFSETQ. Between the trimmed V and J ends, which lost 8 bases and 2 bases, there was a span of 13 bases. Drawing the rest from reference TRBV5-1 and TRBJ2-2, the complete variable domain is KAGVTQTPRYLIKTRGQQVTLSCSPISGHRSVSWYQQTPGQGLQFLFEYFSETQRNKGNFPGRFSGRQFSNSRSEMNVSTLELGDSALYLCASNRVLNTGELFFGEGSRLTVL.

This clonotype was seen a few times. The V call is TRBV18, the J call TRBJ1-1; D remains unclear. Per germline, CDR1 KGHSH and CDR2 LQKENI. This CDR3 comprises 13 residues. Trimming stripped 6 bases from V and 6 bases from J, with 14 bases between. The DNA for the CDR3 is TGTGCCAGCTCTCTACATTGGCAGGCTGAAGCTTTCTTT. Residues: CASSLHWQAEAFF.